Listed below are T cell receptor beta chains from one sample, sequenced in a study of T cells in Graves' hyperthyroidism and ophthalmopathy. Each CDR3 protein is one row after TCRdb ran MiXCR on the multiplex PCR reads. This sample has about 280,000 distinct CDR3 sequences, with approximately 26% found just once. The specimen was blood. All receptors derive from a man between 40 and 49 years old with Graves' hyperthyroidism that later progressed to Graves' ophthalmopathy. Both conserved end residues are part of each CDR3. A D gene is named only where the DNA matches it firmly. Clone size is stated in some rows and not others, as once, few, many or a class when expanded.

clone size: many; J gene: TRBJ2-2; D gene: -; V gene: TRBV27; CDR3 DNA: TGTGCCAGCAGTTTTGGGGGGACAGAACTCGCGAACACCGGGGAGCTGTTTTTT; CDR3 protein: CASSFGGTELANTGELFF
clone size: -; J gene: TRBJ2-7; D gene: TRBD2; V gene: TRBV28; CDR3 DNA: TGTGCCAGCAGTTCGCCTACTAGCGGTGATCCCTACGAGCAGTACTTC; CDR3 protein: CASSSPTSGDPYEQYF
clone size: once; J gene: TRBJ1-1; D gene: -; V gene: TRBV6-2/TRBV6-3; CDR3 DNA: TGTGCCAGCAATCCTTCGCGGGTTTTGGACACTGAAGCTTTCTTT; CDR3 protein: CASNPSRVLDTEAFF
clone size: many; J gene: TRBJ2-7; D gene: -; V gene: TRBV30; CDR3 DNA: TGTGCAGTGGAGAGGAGGGACGTACTATCCTACGAGCAGTACTTC; CDR3 protein: CAVERRDVLSYEQYF
clone size: many; J gene: TRBJ1-5; D gene: -; V gene: TRBV20-1; CDR3 DNA: TGCAGTGCTAGAGTGGGGGCGCGGCAGCCCCAGCATTTT; CDR3 protein: CSARVGARQPQHF
clone size: -; J gene: TRBJ1-5; D gene: -; V gene: TRBV19; CDR3 DNA: TGTGCCAGTTCGGGCACCGGTCCCAATCAGCCCCAGCATTTT; CDR3 protein: CASSGTGPNQPQHF
clone size: -; J gene: TRBJ2-7; D gene: TRBD2; V gene: TRBV6-1; CDR3 DNA: TGTGCCAGCAGCGAACTAGCGGGACCTTTCTACGAGCAGTACTTC; CDR3 protein: CASSELAGPFYEQYF
clone size: many; J gene: TRBJ1-3; D gene: -; V gene: TRBV20-1; CDR3 DNA: TGCAGTGCTAGAGGGGACTCCGCGCGAGTAAACACCATATATTTT; CDR3 protein: CSARGDSARVNTIYF
clone size: -; J gene: TRBJ2-2; D gene: TRBD2; V gene: TRBV20-1; CDR3 DNA: TGCAGTGCTAGAAGCACACTAGCGGGAACCGGGGAGCTGTTTTTT; CDR3 protein: CSARSTLAGTGELFF
clone size: -; J gene: TRBJ1-5; D gene: TRBD1; V gene: TRBV7-2; CDR3 DNA: TGTGCCAGCAGCCCAGGGGGCAGGGGGCTTCAGCCCCAGCATTTT; CDR3 protein: CASSPGGRGLQPQHF
clone size: few; J gene: TRBJ2-7; D gene: -; V gene: TRBV12-3/TRBV12-4; CDR3 DNA: TGTGCCAGCACCAGGGACTGGCCCAACACCTACGAGCAGTACTTC; CDR3 protein: CASTRDWPNTYEQYF
clone size: many; J gene: TRBJ1-5; D gene: -; V gene: TRBV19; CDR3 DNA: TGTGCCAGTACGGAAGGATTAATTAGCAATCAGCCCCAGCATTTT; CDR3 protein: CASTEGLISNQPQHF
clone size: many; J gene: TRBJ2-7; D gene: -; V gene: TRBV7-3; CDR3 DNA: TGTGCCAGCAGCGCAACGGGAAGGATCTACGAGCAGTACTTC; CDR3 protein: CASSATGRIYEQYF
clone size: many; J gene: TRBJ2-2; D gene: -; V gene: TRBV11-2; CDR3 DNA: TGTGCCACCAAACAGGGAGGGTTTAACACCGGGGAGCTGTTTTTT; CDR3 protein: CATKQGGFNTGELFF
clone size: many; J gene: TRBJ1-1; D gene: TRBD1; V gene: TRBV28; CDR3 DNA: TGTGCCAGCAGTCTAACGGGACAGGGGAATGAAGCTTTCTTT; CDR3 protein: CASSLTGQGNEAFF
clone size: few; J gene: TRBJ1-1; D gene: -; V gene: TRBV11-2; CDR3 DNA: TGTGCCAGCAGCCATGACAGGCCTATGAACACTGAAGCTTTCTTT; CDR3 protein: CASSHDRPMNTEAFF
clone size: -; J gene: TRBJ2-7; D gene: TRBD1; V gene: TRBV6-2/TRBV6-3; CDR3 DNA: TGTGCCAGCAGTTACTCTACAGGGGACAACGAGCAGTACTTC; CDR3 protein: CASSYSTGDNEQYF
clone size: many; J gene: TRBJ2-7; D gene: -; V gene: TRBV20-1; CDR3 DNA: TGCAGTGCATCCCAGGGTTTCGAGCAGTACTTC; CDR3 protein: CSASQGFEQYF
clone size: many; J gene: TRBJ2-7; D gene: -; V gene: TRBV2; CDR3 DNA: TGTGCCAGCAGGTTCGGGTTGACTTACGAGCAGTACTTC; CDR3 protein: CASRFGLTYEQYF
clone size: many; J gene: TRBJ1-5; D gene: TRBD1; V gene: TRBV28; CDR3 DNA: TGTGCCAGCAGCTCGGACAGGATCCAGCCCCAGCATTTT; CDR3 protein: CASSSDRIQPQHF
clone size: -; J gene: TRBJ1-2; D gene: TRBD1; V gene: TRBV6-5; CDR3 DNA: TGTGCCAGCAGTTACGGCCACGGACAGGGGTATGATGGCTACACCTTC; CDR3 protein: CASSYGHGQGYDGYTF
clone size: many; J gene: TRBJ1-5; D gene: -; V gene: TRBV20-1; CDR3 DNA: TGCAGTGCTAGGCCCAGGGGATACAATCAGCCCCAGCATTTT; CDR3 protein: CSARPRGYNQPQHF
clone size: -; J gene: TRBJ1-5; D gene: -; V gene: TRBV5-1; CDR3 DNA: TGCGCCAGCAGCCTTGATGGGACGGATAGCAATCAGCCCCAGCATTTT; CDR3 protein: CASSLDGTDSNQPQHF
clone size: many; J gene: TRBJ1-3; D gene: -; V gene: TRBV12-3/TRBV12-4; CDR3 DNA: TGTGCCAGCAGTTTGGATCAGGGCTTTGGAAACACCATATATTTT; CDR3 protein: CASSLDQGFGNTIYF
clone size: -; J gene: TRBJ2-7; D gene: -; V gene: TRBV20-1; CDR3 DNA: TGCAGTGCAAACGACCAATCCTACGAGCAGTACTTC; CDR3 protein: CSANDQSYEQYF
clone size: few; J gene: TRBJ2-5; D gene: TRBD2; V gene: TRBV7-9; CDR3 DNA: TGTGCCAGCAGCTTACTCCTAGCGGGGTTCCAAGAGACCCAGTACTTC; CDR3 protein: CASSLLLAGFQETQYF
clone size: -; J gene: TRBJ2-7; D gene: -; V gene: TRBV24-1; CDR3 DNA: TGTGCCACCAGTGATACGGGAGTCGAGCAGTACTTC; CDR3 protein: CATSDTGVEQYF
clone size: many; J gene: TRBJ1-1; D gene: -; V gene: TRBV7-9; CDR3 DNA: TGTGCCAGCAGCTTAGCATACACAGGGAACACTGAAGCTTTCTTT; CDR3 protein: CASSLAYTGNTEAFF
clone size: many; J gene: TRBJ1-1; D gene: TRBD1; V gene: TRBV6-5; CDR3 DNA: TGTGCCAGCAGTTACGTCCAGGGGGTCCTCACTGAAGCTTTCTTT; CDR3 protein: CASSYVQGVLTEAFF
clone size: many; J gene: TRBJ1-1; D gene: -; V gene: TRBV20-1; CDR3 DNA: TGCAGTGCTAGAGACAGGGTTGTTTTTTTGAACACTGAAGCTTTCTTT; CDR3 protein: CSARDRVVFLNTEAFF
clone size: many; J gene: TRBJ2-4; D gene: TRBD1; V gene: TRBV20-1; CDR3 DNA: TGCAGTGCTAGGGACCGGGACAGGATAAACATTCAGTACTTC; CDR3 protein: CSARDRDRINIQYF
clone size: -; J gene: TRBJ1-1; D gene: TRBD1; V gene: TRBV7-9; CDR3 DNA: TGTGCCAGCAGCTTCACAGGGGTATACGAAGCTTTCTTT; CDR3 protein: CASSFTGVYEAFF
clone size: many; J gene: TRBJ2-5; D gene: -; V gene: TRBV4-1; CDR3 DNA: TGCGCCAGCAGCCAAGATTCCCGTCAAGTATCATTTGAGACCCAGTACTTC; CDR3 protein: CASSQDSRQVSFETQYF
clone size: many; J gene: TRBJ1-1; D gene: -; V gene: TRBV9; CDR3 DNA: TGTGCCAGCAGCGTAATTCAGGGCCCTATGAGAGAGACTGAAGCTTTCTTT; CDR3 protein: CASSVIQGPMRETEAFF
clone size: many; J gene: TRBJ2-7; D gene: TRBD1; V gene: TRBV12-3/TRBV12-4; CDR3 DNA: TGTGCCAGCAATATAGGGACAGGGGCCTACGAGCAGTACTTC; CDR3 protein: CASNIGTGAYEQYF
clone size: few; J gene: TRBJ2-7; D gene: -; V gene: TRBV12-3/TRBV12-4; CDR3 DNA: TGTGCCAAGCACCGGGACTTGCCCTACGAGCAGTACTTC; CDR3 protein: CAKHRDLPYEQYF
clone size: many; J gene: TRBJ1-2; D gene: -; V gene: TRBV2; CDR3 DNA: TGTGCCAGCACTCGGTCGGTGCCCTATGGCTACACCTTC; CDR3 protein: CASTRSVPYGYTF
clone size: -; J gene: TRBJ1-1; D gene: -; V gene: TRBV29-1; CDR3 DNA: TGCAGCGTTGGATGGCAGCTGAACACTGAAGCTTTCTTT; CDR3 protein: CSVGWQLNTEAFF
clone size: many; J gene: TRBJ2-7; D gene: -; V gene: TRBV6-1; CDR3 DNA: TGTGCCAGCAGTGAAGGGACAGTAAAGATTGGCGAGCAGTACTTC; CDR3 protein: CASSEGTVKIGEQYF
clone size: -; J gene: TRBJ1-1; D gene: TRBD1; V gene: TRBV6-2/TRBV6-3; CDR3 DNA: TGTGCCAGCAGCTCCATGACAGGGGGGACTGAAGCTTTCTTT; CDR3 protein: CASSSMTGGTEAFF
clone size: -; J gene: TRBJ2-3; D gene: -; V gene: TRBV6-2/TRBV6-3; CDR3 DNA: TGTGCCAGCAGTCCTTACTGGGCAGGGCTCAGCACAGATACGCAGTATTTT; CDR3 protein: CASSPYWAGLSTDTQYF
clone size: -; J gene: TRBJ2-5; D gene: -; V gene: TRBV7-2; CDR3 DNA: TGTGCCAGCAGCTTAGCGCTGGGGTGGGGAGAGACCCAGTACTTC; CDR3 protein: CASSLALGWGETQYF
clone size: many; J gene: TRBJ2-5; D gene: TRBD2; V gene: TRBV19; CDR3 DNA: TGTGCCAGTAGTATCGGACTAGCGGGAGAGGCGGGCCAAGAGACCCAGTACTTC; CDR3 protein: CASSIGLAGEAGQETQYF
clone size: -; J gene: TRBJ2-7; D gene: -; V gene: TRBV30; CDR3 DNA: TGTGCCTGGAGTCCTTGGACGGATACCTACGAGCAGTACTTC; CDR3 protein: CAWSPWTDTYEQYF
clone size: many; J gene: TRBJ1-1; D gene: -; V gene: TRBV11-2; CDR3 DNA: TGTGCCAGCAGCTTCTTCCACAGGGCGGGCACTGAAGCTTTCTTT; CDR3 protein: CASSFFHRAGTEAFF